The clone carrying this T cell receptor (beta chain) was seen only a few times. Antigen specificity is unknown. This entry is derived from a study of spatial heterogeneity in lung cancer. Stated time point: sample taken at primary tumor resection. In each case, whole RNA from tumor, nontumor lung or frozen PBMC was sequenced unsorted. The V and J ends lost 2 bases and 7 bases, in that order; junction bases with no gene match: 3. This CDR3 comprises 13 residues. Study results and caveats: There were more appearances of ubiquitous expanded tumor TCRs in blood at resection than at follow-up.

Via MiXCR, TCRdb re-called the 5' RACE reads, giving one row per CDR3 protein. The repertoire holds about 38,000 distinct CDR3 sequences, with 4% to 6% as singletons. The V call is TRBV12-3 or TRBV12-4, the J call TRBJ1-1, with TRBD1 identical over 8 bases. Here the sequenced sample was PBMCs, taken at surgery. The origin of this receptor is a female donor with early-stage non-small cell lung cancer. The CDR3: CASSLQGAIEAFF. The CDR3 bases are TGTGCCAGCAGTTTACAGGGGGCCATTGAAGCTTTCTTT.